Below are 30 T cell receptor beta chains sequenced from a single sample in a study of Ad26.COV2.S vaccination and SARS-CoV-2 variants. Specified treatment: about 20 received Ad26.COV2.S at low or high dose, single or two shots; roughly five received placebo; per-sample allocation not given. Repertoires come from day 63 after the first vaccine or placebo injection. Measured with immunoSEQ multiplex PCR; TCRdb has only the in-frame clones, and not every one. Here the sample spans roughly 320,000 clones, roughly 86% being singletons. Sample: peripheral blood, taken in a trial of Ad26.COV2.S vaccine versus placebo. The receptors come from a person aged 18-65 years who received the Ad26.COV2.S COVID-19 vaccine or a placebo.

This sequence joins TRBV4-1 and TRBJ2-5; D gene ambiguous. Trimming pared 0 bases from V and 1 base from J, leaving 15 bases between. There are 17 residues in the CDR3. Germline V gives CDR1 MGHRA, CDR2 YSYEKL. The CDR3 DNA reads as TGCGCCAGCAGCCAAGAGAGAGTCAGGAGTACCCAAGAGACCCAGTACTTC. Translation: CASSQERVRSTQETQYF.

This chain uses TRBV7-2 with TRBJ2-3; D gene uncertain. V lost 1 base and J 1 base, leaving 3 bases between the germline ends. Germline V CDR1 and CDR2: SGHTA, FQGNSA. The CDR3 consists of 13 residues. The CDR3 protein is CASSLGGTDTQYF. The CDR3 nucleotides are TGTGCCAGCAGCTTAGGGGGCACAGATACGCAGTATTTT.

The chain uses TRBV30 and TRBJ2-1; 7 nucleotides align to TRBD1. The CDR3 has 13 residues. Germline values: CDR1 GTSNPN, CDR2 SVGIG (reference sequence). Trimming cost V 4 bases and J 8 bases; bases outside gene matches: 8. The CDR3: CAWKRGRRDEQFF. DNA of the CDR3: TGTGCCTGGAAAAGGGGGCGTAGGGATGAGCAGTTCTTC.

The chain has TRBV6-5 and TRBJ2-5; 7 bases align to TRBD1. The CDR3 is 16 residues long. Per germline, CDR1 MNHEY and CDR2 SVGAGI. Trimming at V came to 2 bases and at J to 3 bases, leaving 9 bases not matched to a gene. CDR3 DNA sequence: TGTGCCAGCAGTTACGAACCGGGACAGCCAAAAGAGACCCAGTACTTC. It encodes CASSYEPGQPKETQYF.

This clone was seen only once. The rearrangement joins TRBV5-1 to TRBJ2-7; TRBD1 agrees at 10 bases. V was pared by 0 bases and J by 2 bases, with 2 bases of the junction left unmatched. Germline V gene lookup returns CDR1 SGHRS and CDR2 YFSETQ. The CDR3 sequence is 15 residues long. DNA for the CDR3: TGCGCCAGCAGCTTGGCCGGGACAGGGGCCTACGAGCAGTACTTC. Its protein product is CASSLAGTGAYEQYF.

J is TRBJ1-5 and V is TRBV19, with TRBD1 matching over 8 bases. CDR1 is LNHDA, CDR2 SQIVND, per germline (reference sequence). J lost 6 bases, V lost 1 base, and 14 bases had no gene match. This CDR3 region has 18 residues. In DNA form, the CDR3 reads TGTGCCAGTAGTATAGGGCAGGGGGCGCAAATAGGTCGTCAGCCCCAGCATTTT. As protein: CASSIGQGAQIGRQPQHF.

The V call is TRBV28, the J call TRBJ2-7, with D possibly matching TRBD1 (5 bases). V dropped 6 bases and J dropped 6 bases, with 12 bases sitting between them. The germline gives CDR1 MDHEN, CDR2 SYDVKM. This CDR3 has 12 amino acids. The DNA for the CDR3 is TGTGCCAGCAGGGCTTCAGGGTCCGAGCAGTACTTC. Its protein is CASRASGSEQYF.

The gene calls are TRBV21-1 and TRBJ2-7; no DNA check was done on the table's D call, TRBD2. TRBV21-1 is recorded as a pseudogene. The CDR3 has 20 amino acids. CDR3 sequence (DNA): TGTGCCAGCAGCAAAGTGTTAAGTAAGGGTAGGGAGGGCGCATTAAGGGAGCAGTACTTC. It encodes CASSKVLSKGREGALREQYF.

The chain couples TRBV10-3 to TRBJ2-1; 8 nucleotides align to TRBD2. The CDR3 is 17 residues long. From germline, CDR1 is ENHRY and CDR2 SYGVKD. V lost 5 bases and J lost 8; bases outside the gene matches: 17. CDR3 nucleotide sequence: TGTGCCATCAGTCATCCCTCCCCGGGGGGGCCTTATGATGAGCAGTTCTTC. This translates into CAISHPSPGGPYDEQFF.

V and J are TRBV5-1 and TRBJ1-3; 7 bases agree with TRBD1. The CDR3 is 15 residues long. CDR1 is SGHRS, CDR2 YFSETQ, per germline. The V segment lost 2 bases and the J segment 0 bases; nucleotides outside the gene matches: 2. CDR3 amino acids: CASSLQGTSGNTIYF. The CDR3 region has the DNA TGCGCCAGCAGCTTACAGGGGACCTCTGGAAACACCATATATTTT.

The chain has TRBV5-4 and TRBJ1-1; tentative D call: TRBD1 (6 bases). The V gene lost 2 bases and the J gene lost 6 bases, with 26 bases spanning the gap. CDR3 length: 18 residues. Germline V gene data show CDR1 as SGHNT and CDR2 as YYREEE (reference sequence). CDR3 coding DNA: TGTGCCAGCAGCTTCCGGAGCTTTTACAGGGAGGGGGGGTCTGAAGCTTTCTTT. Translating it yields CASSFRSFYREGGSEAFF.

This chain uses TRBV7-9 with TRBJ2-2, with 9 bases identical to TRBD1. Germline CDR1 and CDR2: SEHNR and FQNEAQ (reference sequence). This CDR3 is 16 amino acids long. V was clipped by 5 bases and J by 6 bases; unmatched bases: 10. The CDR3 sequence: CASSAGTGSFPGELFF. The CDR3 DNA reads TGTGCCAGCAGCGCCGGGACAGGGAGTTTTCCCGGGGAGCTGTTTTTT.

The CDR3, as DNA: TGTGCCTGGGGTCGGGGACAGTTGAACACTGAAGCTTTCTTT. It codes for CAWGRGQLNTEAFF. V is TRBV30 and J is TRBJ1-1; 7 bases are a match to TRBD1. The CDR3 extends over 14 amino acids. The V gene's germline CDR1 is GTSNPN and CDR2 SVGIG (reference sequence). The trim removed 5 bases at V and 0 bases at J, leaving 6 bases unmatched.

The chain is built from TRBV5-4 and TRBJ2-1; a weak D match, TRBD1 (6 bases). V was pared by 4 bases and J by 4 bases, with 15 bases between. CDR1 SGHNT and CDR2 YYREEE come from the germline V gene (reference sequence). The CDR3 length is 15 residues. CDR3 protein: CASSEQGALYNEQFF. CDR3 sequence (DNA): TGTGCCAGCAGCGAACAGGGCGCGCTATACAATGAGCAGTTCTTC.

About this clone itself: The same CDR3 is also encoded by other DNA sequences in this sample. The genes are TRBV5-1 and TRBJ1-2; 7 positions match TRBD1. The CDR3 is 14 residues long. Trimming at V came to 0 bases and at J to 4 bases, leaving 3 bases not matched to a gene. The germline V gene encodes CDR1 SGHRS and CDR2 YFSETQ. In DNA, the CDR3 is TGCGCCAGCAGCTTGGGGGACAGTGGCTATGGCTACACCTTC. Amino acid sequence: CASSLGDSGYGYTF.

The chain combines TRBV9 with TRBJ1-5; no definite D call. Germline CDR1 is SGDLS and CDR2 is YYNGEE. Trimming shortened V by 2 bases and J by 0 bases, and 6 bases separated the two germline ends. CDR3 length: 14 amino acids. The CDR3 here is CASSVDSSNQPQHF. The DNA of the CDR3 is TGTGCCAGCAGCGTCGATTCTAGCAATCAGCCCCAGCATTTT.

This chain links TRBV23-1 with TRBJ2-5, with D tentatively TRBD1 (6 bases). TRBV23-1 is filed as an ORF, its function uncertain. V shed 9 bases and J shed 5 bases, with 13 bases lying between them. The CDR3 runs to 12 residues. Here the CDR3 DNA reads TGCGCCAGTCCCCCAAGGGGGGAGACCCAGTACTTC. Translation: CASPPRGETQYF.

DNA for the CDR3: TGTGCCAGCAGCGGCCGCGCTAGCGGGGGGATCACAGATACGCAGTATTTT. Amino acids: CASSGRASGGITDTQYF. This chain links TRBV9 with TRBJ2-3; 11 bases fit TRBD2. In germline, CDR1 is SGDLS, CDR2 YYNGEE. CDR3 size: 17 residues. The V gene end was trimmed by 3 bases and the J gene end by 2 bases; junction bases not matched to a gene: 8. The full variable domain, with the rest looked up from reference TRBV9 and TRBJ2-3, is DSGVTQTPKHLITATGQRVTLRCSPRSGDLSVYWYQQSLDQGLQFLIQYYNGEERAKGNILERFSAQQFPDLHSELNLSSLELGDSALYFCASSGRASGGITDTQYFGPGTRLTVL.

The chain links TRBV19 to TRBJ2-2; 8 nucleotides align to TRBD1. J lost 2 bases, V lost 4 bases, and 3 bases had no gene match. The germline V gene has CDR1 LNHDA and CDR2 SQIVND (reference sequence). CDR3 size: 15 residues. CDR3 amino acids: CASSRQGPNTGELFF. The CDR3, as DNA: TGTGCCAGTAGTAGACAGGGGCCAAACACCGGGGAGCTGTTTTTT.

V is TRBV18 and J is TRBJ1-1; D uncertain. This CDR3 is 13 amino acids long. Germline V gives CDR1 KGHSH, CDR2 LQKENI. The V and J ends lost 2 bases and 4 bases respectively, with 8 bases between them. The CDR3 protein is CASSPRAFTEAFF. The CDR3 DNA is TGTGCCAGCTCACCAAGGGCTTTCACTGAAGCTTTCTTT.

This chain connects TRBV12-3 or TRBV12-4 to TRBJ1-2; D ambiguous. The CDR3 is 12 residues long. With 6 bases removed from V and 2 bases from J, the gap between germline ends came to 7 bases. DNA of the CDR3: TGTGCCAGCAGCAACGAGAACTATGGCTACACCTTC. It encodes CASSNENYGYTF.

The chain is built from TRBV19 and TRBJ1-6; maybe TRBD1 (5 bases). The V end lost 2 bases, the J end lost 4 bases, and 12 bases lay between the germline ends. This CDR3 spans 16 amino acids. CDR1 is LNHDA, CDR2 SQIVND, per germline (reference sequence). The CDR3 protein is CASSIRERGYNSPLHF. The CDR3 DNA sequence: TGTGCCAGTAGTATACGGGAGAGGGGTTATAATTCACCCCTCCACTTT.

This clone was counted between two and nine times. The rearrangement uses TRBV3-1 (or the pseudogene TRBV3-2) and TRBJ2-3; D gene uncertain. Germline CDR1 is LGHDT and CDR2 is YNNKEL (reference sequence). The CDR3 is made up of 17 amino acids. V shed 3 bases and J shed 2 bases, with 18 bases lying between them. The CDR3 region has the DNA TGTGCCAGCAGCCATCCTATCTCGAGAGGCACCACAGATACGCAGTATTTT. Translating gives CASSHPISRGTTDTQYF.

The rearrangement uses TRBV4-3 and TRBJ2-7; D ambiguous. Trimming removed 3 bases at V and 0 bases at J, with 9 bases between. The V gene's germline CDR1 is LGHNA and CDR2 YSLEER. The CDR3 covers 14 residues. CDR3 DNA sequence: TGCGCCAGCAGCCAGGATTGGACCTCCTACGAGCAGTACTTC. Its translation is CASSQDWTSYEQYF.

The rearrangement uses TRBV27 and TRBJ1-1, with TRBD1 matching 10 bases. This CDR3 region has 15 residues. The trim removed 5 bases at V and 1 base at J, leaving 4 bases unmatched. Germline V CDR1 and CDR2: MNHEY, SMNVEV (reference sequence). The CDR3 bases are TGTGCCAGCAGTCTAGGGACAGGGGCGAACACTGAAGCTTTCTTT. This translates into CASSLGTGANTEAFF.

The rearrangement uses TRBV29-1 and TRBJ2-1, with a weak D call TRBD2 (5 bases). The CDR3 is made up of 17 amino acids. Germline CDR1 SQVTM, CDR2 ANQGSEA. V was pared by 4 bases and J by 4 bases, with 23 bases between. CDR3 protein: CSVVLLLGRGDYNEQFF. The CDR3 region has the DNA TGCAGCGTTGTCTTACTCTTGGGCCGGGGAGATTACAATGAGCAGTTCTTC.

The chain links TRBV2 to TRBJ1-2; TRBD1 might be the D (6 bases). The length of the CDR3 is 14 residues. Per germline, CDR1 SNHLY and CDR2 FYNNEI. V dropped 3 bases and J dropped 4 bases, with 12 bases sitting between them. The CDR3 loop is CASSERTDLYGYTF. The DNA for the CDR3 is TGTGCCAGCAGTGAGAGGACAGACCTCTATGGCTACACCTTC.

The chain joins TRBV6-2 or TRBV6-3 to TRBJ1-5, with TRBD1 identical over 7 bases. Germline V gene sequence: CDR1 MNHEY, CDR2 SVGEGT. This CDR3 is built from 14 residues. Trimming took 4 bases from V and 12 from J; bases not matched to a gene: 12. This CDR3 reads CASSFTARDSFQHF. The DNA of the CDR3 is TGTGCCAGCAGTTTCACCGCCCGGGACAGCTTCCAGCATTTT.

V usage is TRBV5-1 and J usage is TRBJ1-1; D perhaps matches TRBD1 (5 bases). This CDR3 contains 13 residues. The germline V gene encodes CDR1 SGHRS and CDR2 YFSETQ. V was clipped by 2 bases and J by 4 bases, with 9 bases between them. The CDR3 region is CASSFRDSTEAFF. CDR3 DNA sequence: TGCGCCAGCAGCTTCAGGGATTCCACTGAAGCTTTCTTT.

This chain links TRBV6-1 with TRBJ2-5; the match to TRBD1 covers 7 bases. The V and J ends lost 0 bases and 7 bases, in that order; junction bases with no gene match: 2. The CDR3 consists of 13 residues. Per the germline V gene, CDR1 is MNHNS and CDR2 is SASEGT. The CDR3 protein is CASSEAHRGTQYF. The CDR3 DNA follows: TGTGCCAGCAGTGAAGCTCACAGGGGGACCCAGTACTTC.